The 20 T cell receptor beta chains listed next were all sequenced from one sample in a study of CD8 T cell repertoires and HIV-1 epitope variants. Here immunoSEQ multiplex PCR was the method, and the copy in TCRdb shows in-frame clones only, minus some. The sample consists of around 3,300 clones, under 80% of them appearing once. The antigens for these receptors are not known. The sample consisted of cultured CD8+ T cells derived from PBMCs. The receptors come from a male donor with HIV.

The chain uses TRBV7-9 and TRBJ1-2; D is perhaps TRBD1 (5 bases). The CDR3 totals 15 residues. Germline values: CDR1 SEHNR, CDR2 FQNEAQ (reference sequence). V was pared by 4 bases and J by 5 bases, with 17 bases between. The CDR3, as DNA: TGTGCCAGCAGCTACCCAACGACGGGGACTTATGGCTACACCTTC. This encodes CASSYPTTGTYGYTF.

This sequence joins TRBV6-1 and TRBJ2-7; D uncertain. This CDR3 is built from 14 residues. The V gene's germline CDR1 is MNHNS and CDR2 SASEGT. V was pared by 1 base and J by 2 bases, with 9 bases between. Here the CDR3 DNA reads TGTGCCAGCAGTGAAGGAGCAGGTCCCTACGAGCAGTACTTC. Translated, it gives CASSEGAGPYEQYF.

V and J are TRBV7-9 and TRBJ2-1; D is uncertain. The germline V gene encodes CDR1 SEHNR and CDR2 FQNEAQ (reference sequence). With 5 bases removed from V and 7 bases from J, the gap between germline ends came to 9 bases. This CDR3 is 12 amino acids long. CDR3 residues: CASSPLWNEQFF. The DNA of the CDR3 is TGTGCCAGCAGCCCCCTCTGGAATGAGCAGTTCTTC.

The chain couples TRBV5-5 to TRBJ2-7; no definite D call. Trimming removed 0 bases at V and 2 bases at J, with 9 bases between. Germline CDR1 reads SGHKS; CDR2 reads YYEKEE (reference sequence). CDR3 length: 14 amino acids. This CDR3 reads CASSLGGAPYEQYF. The CDR3 nucleotides read TGTGCCAGCAGCTTGGGAGGAGCCCCCTACGAGCAGTACTTC.

This chain links TRBV30 with TRBJ1-2; possibly TRBD1 for D (5 bases). Per germline, CDR1 GTSNPN and CDR2 SVGIG (reference sequence). The ends were cut back, 8 bases at V and 2 bases at J, with 15 bases in the middle. The CDR3 extends over 13 amino acids. The chain's CDR3 is CAGNYRLNYGYTF. In DNA form, the CDR3 reads TGTGCCGGGAATTACAGGCTAAACTATGGCTACACCTTC.

The V call is TRBV7-9, the J call TRBJ2-1, with a tentative D call TRBD1 (6 bases). Germline V CDR1 and CDR2: SEHNR, FQNEAQ (reference sequence). V lost 4 bases, J lost 3 bases, and 16 bases lay in between. The CDR3 runs to 16 residues. CDR3 region: CASSSFEGDGYNEQFF. For the CDR3, the DNA is TGTGCCAGCAGCTCTTTTGAGGGGGACGGCTACAATGAGCAGTTCTTC.

The J gene is TRBJ2-1, the V gene TRBV19, with D perhaps matching TRBD2 (6 bases). The germline V gene encodes CDR1 LNHDA and CDR2 SQIVND (reference sequence). The CDR3 runs 14 residues. V lost 3 bases, J lost 4 bases, and 10 bases lay in between. CDR3 amino acids: CASSMSGLYNEQFF. CDR3 bases: TGTGCCAGTAGTATGTCGGGACTTTACAATGAGCAGTTCTTC.

In its sample, this clone was seen once. The chain joins TRBV6-6 to TRBJ1-2; 7 bases align to TRBD1. The germline V gene has CDR1 MNHNY and CDR2 SVGAGI (reference sequence). The CDR3 is 15 residues long. V lost 4 bases to trimming and J lost 2 bases; unmatched junction nucleotides: 7. CDR3 protein: CASSSTGTANYGYTF. The CDR3 coding sequence is TGTGCCAGCAGTTCTACCGGGACAGCCAACTATGGCTACACCTTC.

The J gene is TRBJ1-1, the V gene TRBV2; 9 positions agree with TRBD1. Germline loops: CDR1 SNHLY, CDR2 FYNNEI. The V segment lost 7 bases and the J segment 0 bases; nucleotides outside the gene matches: 9. The CDR3 has 16 amino acids. In nucleotides, the CDR3 is TGTGCCAGCAAACTCGGACAGGGGACACTGAACACTGAAGCTTTCTTT. As protein: CASKLGQGTLNTEAFF.

The V and J genes are TRBV9 and TRBJ2-1; D uncertain. The V end was cut by 0 bases, the J end by 6 bases, with 7 bases between. Germline V CDR1 and CDR2: SGDLS, YYNGEE. The CDR3 has 13 residues. Here the CDR3 reads CASSVDGINEQFF. CDR3 nucleotides: TGTGCCAGCAGCGTAGACGGTATCAATGAGCAGTTCTTC.

The chain uses TRBV10-3 and TRBJ2-5; a weak D match, TRBD1 (5 bases). V was pared by 5 bases and J by 0 bases, with 7 bases between. Germline lookup yields CDR1 ENHRY and CDR2 SYGVKD. This CDR3 has 13 residues. CDR3 sequence: CAISPDNQETQYF. CDR3 bases: TGTGCCATCAGTCCGGACAACCAAGAGACCCAGTACTTC.

The chain carries TRBV5-6 and TRBJ1-1; D uncertain. Trimming left V 0 bases short and J 3 bases short, with 9 bases between. The CDR3 runs 14 residues. Germline V gene sequence: CDR1 SGHDT, CDR2 YYEEEE. As DNA, the CDR3 is TGTGCCAGCAGCTTGGTGGGGAAAGACACTGAAGCTTTCTTT. Its protein is CASSLVGKDTEAFF.

In DNA, the CDR3 is TGTGCCAGCAGCCCTACTACGAGCTCCTACGAGCAGTACTTC. This codes for CASSPTTSSYEQYF. V is TRBV5-8 and J is TRBJ2-7; the D is unclear. V was shortened by 4 bases and J by 0 bases, with 11 bases between the two germline ends. The germline V gene encodes CDR1 SGHTS and CDR2 YDEGEE. The CDR3 is 14 amino acids.

V is TRBV5-6 and J is TRBJ1-1; a weak D match, TRBD1 (6 bases). CDR3 length equals 13 residues. Trimming cost V 5 bases and J 5 bases, with 13 bases left between them. Germline assignment: CDR1 SGHDT and CDR2 YYEEEE. For the CDR3, the DNA is TGTGCCAGCAGGGAGCAAGGGGGTACTGAAGCTTTCTTT. This sequence encodes CASREQGGTEAFF.

This chain connects TRBV6-5 to TRBJ1-5; no reliable D call. This CDR3 comprises 14 residues. Germline loops: CDR1 MNHEY, CDR2 SVGAGI. Trimming took off 2 bases at V and 5 bases at J, with 10 bases between the two ends. The DNA of the CDR3 is TGTGCCAGCAGTTACACCGTAACTGATCAGCCCCAGCATTTT. Translation: CASSYTVTDQPQHF.

This chain links TRBV5-5 with TRBJ2-3, with D perhaps TRBD1 (5 bases). Germline assignment: CDR1 SGHKS and CDR2 YYEKEE (reference sequence). The CDR3 contains 16 residues. Trimming took 4 bases from V and 2 from J, leaving 17 bases between them. In DNA form, the CDR3 reads TGTGCCAGCAGCCCAAGACCGACAGAAAACACAGATACGCAGTATTTT. Translating gives CASSPRPTENTDTQYF.

The V call is TRBV28, the J call TRBJ2-7; the D gene is possibly TRBD1 (6 bases). Germline V lookup: CDR1 MDHEN, CDR2 SYDVKM. Trimming removed 3 bases at V and 3 bases at J, with 21 bases between. This CDR3 contains 17 residues. In DNA, the CDR3 is TGTGCCAGCAGTTTCAGTTCGCCCGTTTGGACAGACTACGAGCAGTACTTC. Translating it yields CASSFSSPVWTDYEQYF.

CDR3 nucleotides: TGTGCCAGCAGTTTCCGGGACAGCTACGAGCAGTACTTC. Its protein is CASSFRDSYEQYF. The chain recombines TRBV28 with TRBJ2-7; 7 bases agree with TRBD1. CDR3 size: 13 residues. Germline lookup yields CDR1 MDHEN and CDR2 SYDVKM. The V segment lost 3 bases and the J segment 3 bases; nucleotides outside the gene matches: 2.

This clone showed up just a few times. J is TRBJ1-1 and V is TRBV28; TRBD1 matches at 8 bases. V lost 5 bases to trimming and J lost 8 bases; unmatched junction nucleotides: 7. This CDR3 is 13 amino acids long. Germline CDR1 and CDR2: MDHEN and SYDVKM. In nucleotides, the CDR3 is TGTGCCAGCAGTCCCATTGGGACAGGAGAAGCTTTCTTT. As protein: CASSPIGTGEAFF.

This clone was found a few times. The V and J genes are TRBV28 and TRBJ1-6, with D uncertain. The CDR3 spans 12 residues. Deletions cut 10 bases from V and 7 bases from J, with 11 bases between. In germline, CDR1 is MDHEN, CDR2 SYDVKM. CDR3 nucleotides: TGTGCCACCCGCAGGTTGAATTCACCCCTCCACTTT. This translates into CATRRLNSPLHF.